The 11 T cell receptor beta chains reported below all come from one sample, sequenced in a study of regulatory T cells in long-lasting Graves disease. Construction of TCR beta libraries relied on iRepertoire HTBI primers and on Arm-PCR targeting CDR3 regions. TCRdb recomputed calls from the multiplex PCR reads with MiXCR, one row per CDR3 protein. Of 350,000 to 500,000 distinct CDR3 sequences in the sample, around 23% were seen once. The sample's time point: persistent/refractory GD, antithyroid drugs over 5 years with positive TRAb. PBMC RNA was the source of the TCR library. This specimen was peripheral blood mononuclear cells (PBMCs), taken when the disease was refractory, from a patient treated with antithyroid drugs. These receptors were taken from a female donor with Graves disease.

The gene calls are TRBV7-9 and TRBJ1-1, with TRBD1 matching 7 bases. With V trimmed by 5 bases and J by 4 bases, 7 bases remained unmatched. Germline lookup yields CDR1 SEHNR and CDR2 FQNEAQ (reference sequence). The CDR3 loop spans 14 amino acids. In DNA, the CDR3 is TGTGCCAGCAGCAGGACAGGACAGTTCACTGAAGCTTTCTTT. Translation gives CASSRTGQFTEAFF.

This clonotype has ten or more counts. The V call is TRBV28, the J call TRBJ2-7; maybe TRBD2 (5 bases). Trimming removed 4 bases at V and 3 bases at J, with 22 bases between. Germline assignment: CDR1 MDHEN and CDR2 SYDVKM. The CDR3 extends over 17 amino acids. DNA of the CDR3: TGTGCCAGCAGTTCGGGTTTGAGTGGGAGTGGGTACTACGAGCAGTACTTC. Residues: CASSSGLSGSGYYEQYF. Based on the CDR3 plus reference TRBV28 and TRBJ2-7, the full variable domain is DVKVTQSSRYLVKRTGEKVFLECVQDMDHENMFWYRQDPGLGLRLIYFSYDVKMKEKGDIPEGYSVSREKKERFSLILESASTNQTSMYLCASSSGLSGSGYYEQYFGPGTRLTVT.

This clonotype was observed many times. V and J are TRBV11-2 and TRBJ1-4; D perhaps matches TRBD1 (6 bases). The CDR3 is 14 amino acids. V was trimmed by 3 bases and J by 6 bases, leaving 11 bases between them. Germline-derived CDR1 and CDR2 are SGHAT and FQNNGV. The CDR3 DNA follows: TGTGCCAGCAGCTTGGGCAGGGGAGATGAAAAACTGTTTTTT. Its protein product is CASSLGRGDEKLFF.

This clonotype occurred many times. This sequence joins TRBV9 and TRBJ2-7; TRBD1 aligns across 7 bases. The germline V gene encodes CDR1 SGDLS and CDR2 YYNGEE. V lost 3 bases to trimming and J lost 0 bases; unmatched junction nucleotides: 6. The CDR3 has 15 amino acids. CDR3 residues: CASSAGQDISYEQYF. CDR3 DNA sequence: TGTGCCAGCAGCGCCGGACAGGACATCTCCTACGAGCAGTACTTC.

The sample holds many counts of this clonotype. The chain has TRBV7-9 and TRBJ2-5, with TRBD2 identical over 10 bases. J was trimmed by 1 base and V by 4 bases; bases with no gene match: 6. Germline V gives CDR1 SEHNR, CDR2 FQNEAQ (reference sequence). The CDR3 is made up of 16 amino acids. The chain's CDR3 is CASSYRTSGFQETQYF. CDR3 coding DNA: TGTGCCAGCAGCTACAGGACTAGCGGATTCCAAGAGACCCAGTACTTC.

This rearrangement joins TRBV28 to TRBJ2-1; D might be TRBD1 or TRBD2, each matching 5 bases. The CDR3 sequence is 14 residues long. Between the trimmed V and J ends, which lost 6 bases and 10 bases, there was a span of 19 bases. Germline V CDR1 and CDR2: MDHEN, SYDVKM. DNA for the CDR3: TGTGCCAGCAGAAAGTCCGGGACCTCTTGGGAGCAGTTCTTC. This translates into CASRKSGTSWEQFF.

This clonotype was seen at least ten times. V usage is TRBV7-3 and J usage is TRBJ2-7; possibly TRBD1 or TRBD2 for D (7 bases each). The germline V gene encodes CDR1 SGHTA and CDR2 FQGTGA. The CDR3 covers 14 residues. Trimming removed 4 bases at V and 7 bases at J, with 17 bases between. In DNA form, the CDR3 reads TGTGCCAGCAGCTCCTCAGGGGGGGCCGAAGAGCAGTACTTC. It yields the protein CASSSSGGAEEQYF.

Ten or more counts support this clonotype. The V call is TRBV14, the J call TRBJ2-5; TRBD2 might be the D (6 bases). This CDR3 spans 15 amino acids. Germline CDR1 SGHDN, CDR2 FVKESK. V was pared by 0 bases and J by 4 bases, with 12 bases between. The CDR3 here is CASSQDVAAGETQYF. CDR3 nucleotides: TGTGCCAGCAGCCAAGATGTAGCGGCGGGAGAGACCCAGTACTTC.

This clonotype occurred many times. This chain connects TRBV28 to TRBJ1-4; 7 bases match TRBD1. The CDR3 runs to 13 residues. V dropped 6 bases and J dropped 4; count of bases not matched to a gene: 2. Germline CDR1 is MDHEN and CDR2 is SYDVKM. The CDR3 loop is CASRTGNNEKLFF. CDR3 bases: TGTGCCAGCAGGACAGGGAATAATGAAAAACTGTTTTTT.

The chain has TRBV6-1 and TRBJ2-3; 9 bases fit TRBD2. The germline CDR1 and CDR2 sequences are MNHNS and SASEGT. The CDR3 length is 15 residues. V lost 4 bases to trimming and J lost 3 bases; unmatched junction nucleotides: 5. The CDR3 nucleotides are TGTGCCAGCAGTGGAGGCGGGAGGGTGACAGATACGCAGTATTTT. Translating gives CASSGGGRVTDTQYF.

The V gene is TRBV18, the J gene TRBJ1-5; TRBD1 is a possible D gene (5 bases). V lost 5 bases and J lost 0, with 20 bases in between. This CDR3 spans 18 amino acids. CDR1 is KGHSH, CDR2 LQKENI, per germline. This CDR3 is CASSNSGTHDYSNQPQHF. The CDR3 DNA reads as TGTGCCAGCTCAAACTCCGGGACCCATGATTATAGCAATCAGCCCCAGCATTTT.